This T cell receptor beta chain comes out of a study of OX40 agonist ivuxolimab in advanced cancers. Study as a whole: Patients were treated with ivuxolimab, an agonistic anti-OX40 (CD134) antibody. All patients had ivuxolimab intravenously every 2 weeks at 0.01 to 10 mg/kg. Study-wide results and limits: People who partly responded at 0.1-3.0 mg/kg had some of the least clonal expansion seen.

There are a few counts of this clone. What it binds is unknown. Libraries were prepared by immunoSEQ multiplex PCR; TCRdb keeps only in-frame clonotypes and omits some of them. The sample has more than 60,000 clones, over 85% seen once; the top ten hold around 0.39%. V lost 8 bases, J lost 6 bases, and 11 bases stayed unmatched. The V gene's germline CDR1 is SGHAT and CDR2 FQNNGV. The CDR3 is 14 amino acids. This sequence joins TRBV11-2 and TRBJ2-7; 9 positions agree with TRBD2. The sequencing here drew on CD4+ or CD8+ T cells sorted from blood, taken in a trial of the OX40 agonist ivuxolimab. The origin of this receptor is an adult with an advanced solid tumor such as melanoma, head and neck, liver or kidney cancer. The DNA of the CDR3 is TGTGCCAGCGGCTCCGGGCTAGCGGGACCCGAGCAGTACTTC. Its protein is CASGSGLAGPEQYF.